This TCR beta chain was sequenced in a study of control samples from healthy donors and cancer patients. Trimming removed 1 base from V and 2 bases from J, with 10 bases in between. CDR1 is SGHRS and CDR2 is YFSETQ in the germline V gene. The CDR3 length is 15 residues. Sequencing used immunoSEQ multiplex PCR; TCRdb keeps in-frame clones, though not all of them. The table has about 150,000 clones, 80% to 95% seen once. This chain joins TRBV5-1 and TRBJ1-3; tentative D call: TRBD1 (6 bases). The sample comprised blood. This sequence originates from a woman between 35 and 50 years old in good health. The CDR3 protein is CASSLQGSTGNTIYF. The CDR3 DNA is TGCGCCAGCAGCTTGCAGGGGTCGACTGGAAACACCATATATTTT.